The 15 T cell receptor beta chains below come from one sample, sequenced in a study of T cell clusters in autoimmune cytopenias. TRB was amplified by touch-down multiplex PCR, primer pools A and B combined. TCRdb re-called the multiplex PCR reads and gives one entry per CDR3 protein, without DNA. The ten top clones account for more than 7.5%, within a sample of fewer than 8,500 distinct CDR3 sequences. TRB amplification used approximately 250 ng of peripheral blood genomic DNA. This sample also belongs to another study, concerning T cell repertoires in aging, cancer and after chemotherapy.

Sequencing input: peripheral blood. The source is a human donor in good health.

Measured by frequency, this clonotype is medium-sized. V and J are TRBV11-1 and TRBJ1-1; TCRdb selects TRBD1, and the lack of DNA leaves this call unchecked. Germline lookup yields CDR1 SGHAT and CDR2 FQDESV (reference sequence). This CDR3 has 13 amino acids. CDR3: CASSASGGTEAFF.

The rearrangement uses TRBV27 and TRBJ2-1; TCRdb reports TRBD1, a call that lacks DNA to check it against. The CDR3 is made up of 16 amino acids. Per the germline V gene, CDR1 is MNHEY and CDR2 is SMNVEV (reference sequence). This CDR3 reads CASSLLEGGPWDEQFF.

Its frequency marks this clonotype as medium-sized. The chain links TRBV6-1 to TRBJ2-3; TCRdb's D gene call, TRBD2, goes unchecked for lack of DNA. The CDR3 consists of 16 residues. Per the germline V gene, CDR1 is MNHNS and CDR2 is SASEGT. The CDR3: CASSVLAGGATDTQYF.

According to its frequency, this clonotype is medium-sized. The chain couples TRBV5-4 to TRBJ2-2; the TRBD2 assignment by TCRdb is unverifiable without DNA. From germline, CDR1 is SGHNT and CDR2 YYREEE (reference sequence). This CDR3 has 17 residues. The CDR3 loop is CASSLPPVAGNTGELFF.

This chain uses TRBV7-2 with TRBJ2-5. The CDR3 is 11 residues long. Looked up from germline, CDR1 is SGHTA and CDR2 is FQGNSA. The CDR3 reads CASSLVETQYF.

By frequency, this clonotype is medium-sized. The CDR3: CASSYLGPPDTQYF. This chain connects TRBV6-5 to TRBJ2-3. The CDR3 is 14 residues long. Germline V gene lookup returns CDR1 MNHEY and CDR2 SVGAGI.

This clonotype is classed as large by frequency. V is TRBV29-1 and J is TRBJ2-5. The germline CDR1 and CDR2 sequences are SQVTM and ANQGSEA. The CDR3 contains 11 residues. The CDR3 loop reads CSVTQLETQYF.

Judged by frequency, this clonotype is medium-sized. V usage is TRBV19 and J usage is TRBJ1-5. Germline values: CDR1 LNHDA, CDR2 SQIVND (reference sequence). The CDR3 length is 14 residues. The CDR3: CASNTGDSNQPQHF.

The CDR3 sequence is CASSPLGTGGANTEAFF. The chain is built from TRBV19 and TRBJ1-1; the D call of TRBD1 rests on TCRdb alone, since no DNA is present to check it. The CDR3 sequence is 17 residues long. Per germline, CDR1 LNHDA and CDR2 SQIVND (reference sequence).

Frequency places this clonotype as medium-sized. The chain joins TRBV29-1 to TRBJ1-2. Germline values: CDR1 SQVTM, CDR2 ANQGSEA. CDR3 length: 11 amino acids. CDR3 loop: CSEGSNYGYTF.

The V and J genes are TRBV6-5 and TRBJ1-2; TCRdb returns TRBD1, unconfirmable since there is no DNA. The CDR3 consists of 15 residues. Germline V gives CDR1 MNHEY, CDR2 SVGAGI. The CDR3 protein is CASTLRWDRGNGYTF.

The genes are TRBV18 and TRBJ2-3; TCRdb gives TRBD1 as the D gene, but with no DNA this cannot be confirmed. The germline CDR1 and CDR2 sequences are KGHSH and LQKENI. The CDR3 contains 13 residues. CDR3: CASSPAGGNTQYF. Based on the CDR3 plus reference TRBV18 and TRBJ2-3, the full variable domain is NAGVMQNPRHLVRRRGQEARLRCSPMKGHSHVYWYRQLPEEGLKFMVYLQKENIIDESGMPKERFSAEFPKEGPSILRIQQVVRGDSAAYFCASSPAGGNTQYFGPGTRLTVL.

The chain couples TRBV18 to TRBJ1-2. This CDR3 is built from 14 residues. Germline CDR1 reads KGHSH; CDR2 reads LQKENI. The CDR3 loop reads CASSPLTVGYGYTF.

The chain carries TRBV30 and TRBJ2-3; TCRdb picks TRBD1, but there is no DNA to check that call. The CDR3 is 11 residues long. Germline V lookup: CDR1 GTSNPN, CDR2 SVGIG (reference sequence). The chain's CDR3 is CAWSGGSTQYF.

The chain couples TRBV5-6 to TRBJ1-2. Per germline, CDR1 SGHDT and CDR2 YYEEEE. This CDR3 has 14 residues. This CDR3 reads CASSVGTANYGYTF.